This T cell receptor beta chain was retrieved from a study of blood T cell repertoires in COVID-19. Whole-study context: COVID-19 samples from acute and convalescent phases originated in the United States, Italy and Spain. In each case, the material was cDNA or gDNA derived from T cells, B-cell-depleted T cells, or PBMCs.

In the original workflow: By means of reference gene primer amplification, nucleated cell counts were estimated. Generated by immunoSEQ multiplex PCR, the TCRdb table keeps only in-frame clones and is missing some. Clone size and V and J calls were adopted from that table, with D and trimming inferred from the DNA. The top ten clones hold approximately 5% of a sample with about 330,000 clones, around 87% of them seen once. Trimming pared 1 base from V and 0 bases from J, leaving 9 bases between. Germline CDR1 and CDR2: LNHDA and SQIVND (reference sequence). CDR3 length: 15 amino acids. Participants were aged about 18 to 90 years, lived in over 20 US areas, and enrolled virtually.

The chain combines TRBV19 with TRBJ1-1, with D possibly being TRBD1 (6 bases). The sequencing sample was made of PBMCs or T cells enriched from blood (not recorded which). This clonotype originated in a young woman who had recovered from COVID-19. CDR3 DNA: TGTGCCAGTAGTATAGGTGGGACACTGAACACTGAAGCTTTCTTT. The encoded protein is CASSIGGTLNTEAFF.